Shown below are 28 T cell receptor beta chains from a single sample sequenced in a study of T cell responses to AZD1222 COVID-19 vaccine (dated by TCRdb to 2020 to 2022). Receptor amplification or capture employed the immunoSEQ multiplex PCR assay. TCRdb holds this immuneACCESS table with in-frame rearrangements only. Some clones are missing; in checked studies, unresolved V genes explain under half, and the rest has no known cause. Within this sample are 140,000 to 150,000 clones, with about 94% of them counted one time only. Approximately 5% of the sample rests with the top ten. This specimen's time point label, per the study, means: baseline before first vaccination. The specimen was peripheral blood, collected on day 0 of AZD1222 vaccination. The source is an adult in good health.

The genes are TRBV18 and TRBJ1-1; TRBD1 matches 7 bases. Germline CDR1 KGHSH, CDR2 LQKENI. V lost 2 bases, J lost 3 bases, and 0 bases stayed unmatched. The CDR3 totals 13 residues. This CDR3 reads CASSPGQDTEAFF. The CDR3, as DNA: TGTGCCAGCTCACCAGGACAGGACACTGAAGCTTTCTTT.

The CDR3 protein is CASSAGLAWNEQFF. CDR3 DNA: TGTGCCAGCAGCGCAGGACTAGCGTGGAATGAGCAGTTCTTC. The chain carries TRBV9 and TRBJ2-1; 9 bases agree with TRBD2. Germline V lookup: CDR1 SGDLS, CDR2 YYNGEE. The CDR3 is 14 residues long. The V segment lost 3 bases and the J segment 7 bases; nucleotides outside the gene matches: 5. The complete variable domain, with remaining parts taken from reference TRBV9 and TRBJ2-1, reads DSGVTQTPKHLITATGQRVTLRCSPRSGDLSVYWYQQSLDQGLQFLIQYYNGEERAKGNILERFSAQQFPDLHSELNLSSLELGDSALYFCASSAGLAWNEQFFGPGTRLTVL.

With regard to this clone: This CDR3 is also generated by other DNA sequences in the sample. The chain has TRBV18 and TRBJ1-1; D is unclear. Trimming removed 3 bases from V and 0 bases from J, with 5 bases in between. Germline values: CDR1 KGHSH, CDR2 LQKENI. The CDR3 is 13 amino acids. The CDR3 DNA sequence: TGTGCCAGCTCACCCCCTTTGAACACTGAAGCTTTCTTT. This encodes CASSPPLNTEAFF.

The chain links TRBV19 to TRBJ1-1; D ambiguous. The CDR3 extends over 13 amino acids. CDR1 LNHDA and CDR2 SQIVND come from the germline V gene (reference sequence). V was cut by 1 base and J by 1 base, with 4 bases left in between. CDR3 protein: CASSIAQNTEAFF. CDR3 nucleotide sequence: TGTGCCAGTAGTATAGCCCAGAACACTGAAGCTTTCTTT.

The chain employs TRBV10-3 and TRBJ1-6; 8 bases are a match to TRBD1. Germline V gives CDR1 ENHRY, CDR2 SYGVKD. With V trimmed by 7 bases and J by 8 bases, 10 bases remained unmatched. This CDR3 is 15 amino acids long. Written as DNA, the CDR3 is TGTGCCATCAAAACAGGGGGAGTGGTAGATTCACCCCTCCACTTT. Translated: CAIKTGGVVDSPLHF.

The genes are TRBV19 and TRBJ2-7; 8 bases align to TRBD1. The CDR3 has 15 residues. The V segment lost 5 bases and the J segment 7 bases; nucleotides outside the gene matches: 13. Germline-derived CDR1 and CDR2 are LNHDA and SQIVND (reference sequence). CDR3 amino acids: CASSESGGDSWEQYF. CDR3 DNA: TGTGCCAGTAGTGAATCAGGGGGCGATTCGTGGGAGCAGTACTTC.

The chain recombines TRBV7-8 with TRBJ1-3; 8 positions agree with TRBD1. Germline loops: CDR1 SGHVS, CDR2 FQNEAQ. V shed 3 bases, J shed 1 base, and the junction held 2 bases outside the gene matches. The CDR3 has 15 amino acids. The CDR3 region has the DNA TGTGCCAGCAGCTTTTACAGGGGGTCTGGAAACACCATATATTTT. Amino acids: CASSFYRGSGNTIYF.

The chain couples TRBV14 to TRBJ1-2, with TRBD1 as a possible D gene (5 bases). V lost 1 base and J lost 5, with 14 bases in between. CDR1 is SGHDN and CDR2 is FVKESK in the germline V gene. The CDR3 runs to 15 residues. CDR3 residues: CASSQGPGPLYGYTF. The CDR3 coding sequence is TGTGCCAGCAGCCAAGGTCCGGGACCGCTGTATGGCTACACCTTC.

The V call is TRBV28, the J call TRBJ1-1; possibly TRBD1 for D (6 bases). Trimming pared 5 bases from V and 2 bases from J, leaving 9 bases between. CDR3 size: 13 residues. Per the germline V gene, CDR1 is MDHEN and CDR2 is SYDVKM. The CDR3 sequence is CASSRGHNTEAFF. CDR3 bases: TGTGCCAGCAGTAGGGGACACAACACTGAAGCTTTCTTT.

The CDR3 nucleotides are TGTGCCTGCCAAAGAGGTTCTTTCGATGGCTACACCTTC. Amino acids: CACQRGSFDGYTF. This chain uses TRBV5-4 with TRBJ1-2; D is ambiguous. This CDR3 region has 13 residues. Germline-derived CDR1 and CDR2 are SGHNT and YYREEE (reference sequence). Deletions cut 10 bases from V and 6 bases from J, with 19 bases between.

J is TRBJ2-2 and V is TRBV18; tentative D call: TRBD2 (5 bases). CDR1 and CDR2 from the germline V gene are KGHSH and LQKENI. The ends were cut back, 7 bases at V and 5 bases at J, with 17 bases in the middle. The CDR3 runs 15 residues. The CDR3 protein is CASFTTRGGTGELFF. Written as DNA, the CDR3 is TGTGCCAGCTTCACCACGAGAGGAGGAACCGGGGAGCTGTTTTTT.

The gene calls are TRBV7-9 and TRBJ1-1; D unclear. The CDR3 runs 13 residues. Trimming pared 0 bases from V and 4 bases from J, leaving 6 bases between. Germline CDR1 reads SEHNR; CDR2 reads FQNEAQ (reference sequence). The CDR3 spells CASSLALGTEAFF. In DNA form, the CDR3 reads TGTGCCAGCAGCTTAGCCTTGGGCACTGAAGCTTTCTTT.

CDR3 protein: CASSSGTGYYQPQHF. DNA of the CDR3: TGTGCCAGCAGTTCCGGGACAGGCTACTATCAGCCCCAGCATTTT. This chain connects TRBV28 to TRBJ1-5; 8 nucleotides line up with TRBD1. Per germline, CDR1 MDHEN and CDR2 SYDVKM. The trim removed 4 bases at V and 5 bases at J, leaving 7 bases unmatched. This CDR3 comprises 15 residues.

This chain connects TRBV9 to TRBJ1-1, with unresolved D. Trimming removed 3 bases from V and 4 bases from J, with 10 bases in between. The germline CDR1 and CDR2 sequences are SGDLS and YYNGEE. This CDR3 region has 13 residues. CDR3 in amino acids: CASSAPHSTEAFF. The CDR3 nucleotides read TGTGCCAGCAGCGCCCCCCACAGCACTGAAGCTTTCTTT.

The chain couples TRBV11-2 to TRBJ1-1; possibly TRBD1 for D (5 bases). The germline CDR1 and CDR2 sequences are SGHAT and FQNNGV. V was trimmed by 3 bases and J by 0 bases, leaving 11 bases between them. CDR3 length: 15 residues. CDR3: CASSFSTGVNTEAFF. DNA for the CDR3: TGTGCCAGCAGCTTTTCAACAGGAGTGAACACTGAAGCTTTCTTT.

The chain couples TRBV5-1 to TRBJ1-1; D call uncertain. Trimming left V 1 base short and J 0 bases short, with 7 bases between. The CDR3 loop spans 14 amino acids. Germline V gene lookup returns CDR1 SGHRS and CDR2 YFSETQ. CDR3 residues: CASSLRAMNTEAFF. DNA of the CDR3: TGCGCCAGCAGCTTGCGGGCCATGAACACTGAAGCTTTCTTT.

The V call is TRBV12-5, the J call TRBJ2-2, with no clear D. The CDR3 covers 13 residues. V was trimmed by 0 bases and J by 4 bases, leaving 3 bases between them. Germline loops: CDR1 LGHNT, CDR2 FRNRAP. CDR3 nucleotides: TGTGCTAGTGGTTTGGTTACCACCGGGGAGCTGTTTTTT. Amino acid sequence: CASGLVTTGELFF.

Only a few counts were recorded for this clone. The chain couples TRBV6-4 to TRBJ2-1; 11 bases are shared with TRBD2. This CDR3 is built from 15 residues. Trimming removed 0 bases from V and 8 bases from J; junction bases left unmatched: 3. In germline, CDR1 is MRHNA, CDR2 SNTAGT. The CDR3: CASSDSTSGSHEQFF. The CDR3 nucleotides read TGTGCCAGCAGTGACTCAACTAGCGGGAGTCATGAGCAGTTCTTC.

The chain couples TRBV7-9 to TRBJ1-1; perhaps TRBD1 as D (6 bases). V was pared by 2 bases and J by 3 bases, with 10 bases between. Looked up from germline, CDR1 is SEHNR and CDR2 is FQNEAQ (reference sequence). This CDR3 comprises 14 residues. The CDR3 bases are TGTGCCAGCAGCTTACAGGGGATGTACACTGAAGCTTTCTTT. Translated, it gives CASSLQGMYTEAFF.

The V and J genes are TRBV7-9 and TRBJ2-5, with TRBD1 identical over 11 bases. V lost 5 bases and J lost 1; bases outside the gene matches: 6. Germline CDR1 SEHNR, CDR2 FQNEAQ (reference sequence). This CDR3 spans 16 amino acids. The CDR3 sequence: CASSARTGGGQETQYF. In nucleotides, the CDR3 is TGTGCCAGCAGCGCCCGGACAGGGGGCGGCCAAGAGACCCAGTACTTC.

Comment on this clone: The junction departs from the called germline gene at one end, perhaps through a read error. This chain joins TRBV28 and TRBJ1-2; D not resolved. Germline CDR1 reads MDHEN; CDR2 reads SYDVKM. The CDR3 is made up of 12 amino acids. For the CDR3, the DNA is TGTGCCAGCAGTCCCCGGGGAGCCTTACGCCGCTTC. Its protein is CASSPRGALRRF.

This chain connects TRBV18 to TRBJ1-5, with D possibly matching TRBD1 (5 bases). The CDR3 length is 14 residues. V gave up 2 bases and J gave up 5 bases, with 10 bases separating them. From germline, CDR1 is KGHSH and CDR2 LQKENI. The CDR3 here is CASSPAGSYQPQHF. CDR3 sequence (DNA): TGTGCCAGCTCACCAGCAGGGAGCTATCAGCCCCAGCATTTT.

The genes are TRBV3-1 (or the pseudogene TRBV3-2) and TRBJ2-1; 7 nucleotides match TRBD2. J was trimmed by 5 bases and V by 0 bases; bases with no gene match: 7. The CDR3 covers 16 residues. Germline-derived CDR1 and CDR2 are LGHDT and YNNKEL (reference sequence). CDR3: CASSQDYASGNNEQFF. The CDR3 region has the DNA TGTGCCAGCAGCCAAGATTACGCTAGCGGAAACAATGAGCAGTTCTTC.

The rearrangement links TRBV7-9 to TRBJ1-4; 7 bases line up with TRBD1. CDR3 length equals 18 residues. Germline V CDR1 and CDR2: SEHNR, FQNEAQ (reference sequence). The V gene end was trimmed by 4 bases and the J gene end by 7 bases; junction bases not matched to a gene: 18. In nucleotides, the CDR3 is TGTGCCAGCAGCTCCATACCCCACGATAGGGGGCCCGGTGAAAAACTGTTTTTT. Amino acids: CASSSIPHDRGPGEKLFF.

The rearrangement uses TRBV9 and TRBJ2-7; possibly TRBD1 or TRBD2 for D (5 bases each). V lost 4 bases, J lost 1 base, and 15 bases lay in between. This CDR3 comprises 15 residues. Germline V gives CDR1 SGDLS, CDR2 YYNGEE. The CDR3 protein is CASSTGTSVSYEQYF. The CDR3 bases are TGTGCCAGCAGCACTGGGACGTCGGTGTCCTACGAGCAGTACTTC.

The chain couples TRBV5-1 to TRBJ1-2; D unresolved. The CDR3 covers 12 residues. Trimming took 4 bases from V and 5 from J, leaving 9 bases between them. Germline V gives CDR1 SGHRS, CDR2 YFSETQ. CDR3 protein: CASSARTYGYTF. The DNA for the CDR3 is TGCGCCAGCAGCGCCAGGACTTATGGCTACACCTTC.

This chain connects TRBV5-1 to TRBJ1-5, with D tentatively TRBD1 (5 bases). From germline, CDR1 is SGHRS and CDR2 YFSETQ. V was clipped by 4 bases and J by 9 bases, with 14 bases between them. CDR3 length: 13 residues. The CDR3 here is CASSRDGLGPQHF. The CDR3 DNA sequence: TGCGCCAGCAGCCGGGACGGCTTAGGGCCCCAGCATTTT. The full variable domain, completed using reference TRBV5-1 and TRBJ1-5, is KAGVTQTPRYLIKTRGQQVTLSCSPISGHRSVSWYQQTPGQGLQFLFEYFSETQRNKGNFPGRFSGRQFSNSRSEMNVSTLELGDSALYLCASSRDGLGPQHFGDGTRLSIL.

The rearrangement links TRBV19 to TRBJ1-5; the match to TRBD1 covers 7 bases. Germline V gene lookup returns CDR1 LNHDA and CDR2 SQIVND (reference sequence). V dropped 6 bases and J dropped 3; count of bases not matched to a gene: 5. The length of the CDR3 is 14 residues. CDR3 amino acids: CASRPDRDNQPQHF. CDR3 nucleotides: TGTGCCAGTAGGCCTGACAGGGACAATCAGCCCCAGCATTTT.